These T cell receptor beta chains were read from a single sample in a study of cytomegalovirus exposure and HLA in healthy donors. Sequenced by immunoSEQ multiplex PCR; TCRdb stores in-frame clones only, minus some. The sample carries around 100,000 clones, 79% recorded once. Source material: PBMCs. These receptors were obtained from a man aged 50 to 59 in good health and CMV-seropositive. CDR3s include the opening cysteine and the closing phenylalanine or tryptophan. D genes are given only for firm matches. Size is stated for part of the rows, as once, few or many counts, or as a class when the clone is expanded.

J gene,clone size,D gene,V gene,CDR3 DNA,CDR3 protein
TRBJ2-1,.,TRBD2,TRBV19,TGTGCCAGTAGTAAGGGACTAGCGGAGGGCTATGAGCAGTTCTTC,CASSKGLAEGYEQFF
TRBJ2-3,.,TRBD2,TRBV28,TGTGCCAGCAGTCCCCCCTTCTGGGGGGGAATGGATACGCAGTATTTT,CASSPPFWGGMDTQYF
TRBJ2-1,.,TRBD2,TRBV19,TGTGCCTCCGAAGGGGACTACCCCGGTCGGGAGCAGTTCTTC,CASEGDYPGREQFF
TRBJ2-5,few,.,TRBV7-2,TGTGCCAGCAGTCAGCCGGGTTCCGAGACCCAGTACTTC,CASSQPGSETQYF
TRBJ2-1,few,TRBD2,TRBV7-6,TGTGCCAGCAGCGAGCTAGCGGCCCTTATCTCCTACAATGAGCAGTTCTTC,CASSELAALISYNEQFF
TRBJ2-3,.,TRBD2,TRBV6-5,TGTGCCAGCAGTTACCAACTAGCGGGAGGTGCAGATACGCAGTATTTT,CASSYQLAGGADTQYF
TRBJ2-3,.,.,TRBV15,TGTGCCACCAGCAGAGAGACTACAGATACGCAGTATTTT,CATSRETTDTQYF
TRBJ1-1,.,.,TRBV5-1,TGCGCCAGCAGCTTGAGGGGCAAAGCTGAAGCTTTCTTT,CASSLRGKAEAFF
TRBJ2-7,.,TRBD2,TRBV11-2,TGTGCCAGCAGCTTAGGTATCGTAGCGGGACCCTACGAGCAGTACTTC,CASSLGIVAGPYEQYF
TRBJ2-1,.,TRBD2,TRBV10-3,TGTGCCATCAGCAAACTAGCGGGAGAGTTCGGTGAGCAGTTCTTC,CAISKLAGEFGEQFF
TRBJ2-1,.,TRBD2,TRBV7-7,TGTGCCAGCAGCTTTAGACTAGCGGGAGGGCGGTTCGGGTTCTTC,CASSFRLAGGRFGFF
TRBJ2-7,.,.,TRBV21-1,TGTGCCAGCAGCAAAGCTGAGGACAGGGCCACTTTCGAGCAGTACTTC,CASSKAEDRATFEQYF
TRBJ2-7,.,.,TRBV7-8,TGTGCCAGCAGCCCCCGCGGGTGGGAGTTGGAGTACGAGCAGTACTTC,CASSPRGWELEYEQYF
TRBJ2-5,.,TRBD1,TRBV9,TGTGCCAGCAGCGTAGGGTTGACAGGGGGTATGGAGACCCAGTACTTC,CASSVGLTGGMETQYF
TRBJ2-1,few,TRBD2,TRBV7-9,TGTGCCAGCAGCTTAATAGCGGGGTCATTCTACAATGAGCAGTTCTTC,CASSLIAGSFYNEQFF
TRBJ2-2,few,TRBD1,TRBV9,TGTGCCAGCAGCGCCTCCAGACCGGGACAGGGAGGCGGGGAGCTGTTTTTT,CASSASRPGQGGGELFF
TRBJ2-5,.,.,TRBV5-4,TGTGCCAGCAGCTCTCCGGGACAACAAGAGACCCAGTACTTC,CASSSPGQQETQYF
TRBJ2-3,.,TRBD1,TRBV19,TGTGCCAGTAGCGCCGGGACAGGGAGTATAGATACGCAGTATTTT,CASSAGTGSIDTQYF
TRBJ1-6,few,TRBD1,TRBV6-5,TGTGCCAGCTTTTCGGGACAGGCTTCTTCACCCCTCCACTTT,CASFSGQASSPLHF
TRBJ2-1,.,TRBD2,TRBV18,TGTGCCAGCTCACACCCAGGACTAGACAATGAGCAGTTCTTC,CASSHPGLDNEQFF